The TCR beta chain described here comes from a study of identical twins. This clonotype showed up many times. Each CDR3 protein gets one entry after TCRdb re-called the 5' RACE reads with MiXCR. The repertoire holds 1,800,000 or so distinct CDR3 sequences, with under 35% as singletons. The CDR3 contains 14 residues. Germline CDR1 DFQATT, CDR2 SNEGSKA (reference sequence). Deletions cut 4 bases from V and 5 bases from J, with 17 bases between. Material: cord blood. J is TRBJ2-5 and V is TRBV20-1; the D gene could be TRBD1 or TRBD2 (5 bases each). The TCR originated in a newborn girl in good health. For the CDR3, the DNA is TGCAGTGCTACCATTTGGGGGAGAAAGGAGACCCAGTACTTC. The encoded protein is CSATIWGRKETQYF.